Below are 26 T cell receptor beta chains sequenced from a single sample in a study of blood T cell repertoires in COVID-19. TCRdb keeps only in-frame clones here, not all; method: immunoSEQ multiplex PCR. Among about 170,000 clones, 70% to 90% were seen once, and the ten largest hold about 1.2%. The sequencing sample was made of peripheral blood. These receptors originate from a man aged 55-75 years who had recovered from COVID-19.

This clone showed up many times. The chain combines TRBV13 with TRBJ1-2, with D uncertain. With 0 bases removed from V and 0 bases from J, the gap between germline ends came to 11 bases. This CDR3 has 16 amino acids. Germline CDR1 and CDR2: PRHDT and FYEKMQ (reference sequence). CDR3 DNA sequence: TGTGCCAGCAGCTTAGGCGAGGGCATATCTAACTATGGCTACACCTTC. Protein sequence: CASSLGEGISNYGYTF.

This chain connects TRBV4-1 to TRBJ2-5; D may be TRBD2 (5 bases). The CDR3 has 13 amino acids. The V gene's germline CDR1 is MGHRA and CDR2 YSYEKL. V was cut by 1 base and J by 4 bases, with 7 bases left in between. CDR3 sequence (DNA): TGCGCCAGCAGCCAAGTTAGCGTAGAGACCCAGTACTTC. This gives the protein CASSQVSVETQYF.

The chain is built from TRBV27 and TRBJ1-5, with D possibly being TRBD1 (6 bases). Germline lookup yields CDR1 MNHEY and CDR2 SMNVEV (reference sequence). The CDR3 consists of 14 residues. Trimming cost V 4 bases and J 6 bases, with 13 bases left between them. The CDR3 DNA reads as TGTGCCAGCAGTTCGACAGGTCGGAGTCAGCCCCAGCATTTT. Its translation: CASSSTGRSQPQHF.

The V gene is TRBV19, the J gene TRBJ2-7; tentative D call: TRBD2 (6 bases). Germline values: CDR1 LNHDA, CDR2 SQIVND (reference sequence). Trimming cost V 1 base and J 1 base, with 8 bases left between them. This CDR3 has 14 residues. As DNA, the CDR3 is TGTGCCAGTAGTATAGCGGGGGAGTCCTACGAGCAGTACTTC. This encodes CASSIAGESYEQYF.

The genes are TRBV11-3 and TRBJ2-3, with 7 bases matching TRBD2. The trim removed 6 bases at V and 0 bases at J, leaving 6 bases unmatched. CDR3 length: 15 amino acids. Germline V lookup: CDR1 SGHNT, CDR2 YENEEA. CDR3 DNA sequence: TGTGCCAGCAGTTACCGGGGGGATAGCACAGATACGCAGTATTTT. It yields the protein CASSYRGDSTDTQYF.

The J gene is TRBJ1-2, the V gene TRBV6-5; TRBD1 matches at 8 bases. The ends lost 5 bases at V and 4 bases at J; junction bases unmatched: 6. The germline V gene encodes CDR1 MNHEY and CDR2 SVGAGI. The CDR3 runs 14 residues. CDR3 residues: CASSPGQGGYGYTF. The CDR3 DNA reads TGTGCCAGCAGTCCCGGACAGGGAGGCTATGGCTACACCTTC.

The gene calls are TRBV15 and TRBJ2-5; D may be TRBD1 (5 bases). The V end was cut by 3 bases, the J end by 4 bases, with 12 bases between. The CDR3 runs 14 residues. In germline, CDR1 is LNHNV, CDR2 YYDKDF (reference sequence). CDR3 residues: CATSSGQGTETQYF. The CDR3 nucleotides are TGTGCCACCAGCAGTGGGCAGGGAACAGAGACCCAGTACTTC.

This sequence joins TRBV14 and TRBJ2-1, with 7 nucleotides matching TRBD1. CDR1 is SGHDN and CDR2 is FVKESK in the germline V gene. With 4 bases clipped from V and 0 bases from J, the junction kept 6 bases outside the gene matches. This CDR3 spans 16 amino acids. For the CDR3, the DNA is TGTGCCAGCAGCCGATTTACAGGGGCCTCCTACAATGAGCAGTTCTTC. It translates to CASSRFTGASYNEQFF.

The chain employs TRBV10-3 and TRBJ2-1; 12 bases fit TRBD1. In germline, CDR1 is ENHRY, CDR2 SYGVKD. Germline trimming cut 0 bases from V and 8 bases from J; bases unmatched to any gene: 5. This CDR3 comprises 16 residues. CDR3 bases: TGTGCCATCAGTGAGTCGGGGACAGGGGGCTGGCATGAGCAGTTCTTC. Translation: CAISESGTGGWHEQFF.

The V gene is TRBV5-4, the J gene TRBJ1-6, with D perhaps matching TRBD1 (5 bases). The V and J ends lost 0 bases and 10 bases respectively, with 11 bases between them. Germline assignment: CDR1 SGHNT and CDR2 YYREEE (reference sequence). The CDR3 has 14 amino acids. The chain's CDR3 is CASSLVQGGSPLHF. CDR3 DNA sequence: TGTGCCAGCAGCTTGGTTCAGGGAGGATCACCCCTCCACTTT.

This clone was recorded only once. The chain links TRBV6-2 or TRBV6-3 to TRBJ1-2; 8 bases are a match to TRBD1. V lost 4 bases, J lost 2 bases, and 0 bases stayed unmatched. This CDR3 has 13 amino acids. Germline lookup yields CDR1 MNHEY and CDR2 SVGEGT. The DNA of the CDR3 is TGTGCCAGCAGTTGGGACAGGAACTATGGCTACACCTTC. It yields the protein CASSWDRNYGYTF.

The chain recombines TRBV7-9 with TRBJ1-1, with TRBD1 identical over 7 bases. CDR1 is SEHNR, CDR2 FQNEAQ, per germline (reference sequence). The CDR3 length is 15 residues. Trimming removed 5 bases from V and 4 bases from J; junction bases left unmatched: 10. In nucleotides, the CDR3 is TGTGCCAGCAGCCCTGCCGACAGGGCTGGCACTGAAGCTTTCTTT. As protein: CASSPADRAGTEAFF.

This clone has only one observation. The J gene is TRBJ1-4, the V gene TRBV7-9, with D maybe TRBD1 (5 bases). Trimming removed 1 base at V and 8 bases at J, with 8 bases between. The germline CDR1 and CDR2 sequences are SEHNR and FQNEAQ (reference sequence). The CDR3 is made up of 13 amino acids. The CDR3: CASSLGRVEKLFF. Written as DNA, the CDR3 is TGTGCCAGCAGCTTAGGCAGGGTCGAAAAACTGTTTTTT.

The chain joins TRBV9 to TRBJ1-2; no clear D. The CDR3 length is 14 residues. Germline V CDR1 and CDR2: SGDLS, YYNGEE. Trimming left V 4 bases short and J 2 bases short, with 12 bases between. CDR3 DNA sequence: TGTGCCAGCAGCCCAACAACAGCAAACTATGGCTACACCTTC. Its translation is CASSPTTANYGYTF.

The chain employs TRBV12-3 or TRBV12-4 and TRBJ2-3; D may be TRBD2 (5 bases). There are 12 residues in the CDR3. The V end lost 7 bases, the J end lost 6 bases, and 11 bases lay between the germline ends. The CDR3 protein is CASTGMEDTQYF. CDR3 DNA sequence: TGTGCCAGCACCGGGATGGAGGATACGCAGTATTTT.

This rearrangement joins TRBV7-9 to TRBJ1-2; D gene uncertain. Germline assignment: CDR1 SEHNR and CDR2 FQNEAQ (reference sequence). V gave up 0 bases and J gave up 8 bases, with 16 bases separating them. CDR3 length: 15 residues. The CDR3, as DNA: TGTGCCAGCAGCTTAGCGTCGGGTGGCGTCGGGGGCTACACCTTC. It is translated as CASSLASGGVGGYTF.

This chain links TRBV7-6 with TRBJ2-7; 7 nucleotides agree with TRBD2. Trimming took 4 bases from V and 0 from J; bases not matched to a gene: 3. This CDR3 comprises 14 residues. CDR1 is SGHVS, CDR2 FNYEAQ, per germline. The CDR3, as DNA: TGTGCCAGCAGCTCCCTAGCGGCCTCCTACGAGCAGTACTTC. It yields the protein CASSSLAASYEQYF.

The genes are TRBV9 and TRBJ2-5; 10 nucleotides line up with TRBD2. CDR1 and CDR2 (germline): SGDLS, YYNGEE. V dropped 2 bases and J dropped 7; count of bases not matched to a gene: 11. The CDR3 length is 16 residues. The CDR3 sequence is CASSVGTSATYGTQYF. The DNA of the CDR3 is TGTGCCAGCAGCGTCGGGACTAGCGCCACTTACGGGACCCAGTACTTC.

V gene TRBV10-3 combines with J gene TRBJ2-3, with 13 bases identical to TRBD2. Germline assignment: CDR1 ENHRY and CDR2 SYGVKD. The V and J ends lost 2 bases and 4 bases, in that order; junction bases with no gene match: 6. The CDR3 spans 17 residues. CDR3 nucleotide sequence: TGTGCCATCAGTGAGCCTACCGGGACTAGCGGGGCAGATACGCAGTATTTT. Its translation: CAISEPTGTSGADTQYF.

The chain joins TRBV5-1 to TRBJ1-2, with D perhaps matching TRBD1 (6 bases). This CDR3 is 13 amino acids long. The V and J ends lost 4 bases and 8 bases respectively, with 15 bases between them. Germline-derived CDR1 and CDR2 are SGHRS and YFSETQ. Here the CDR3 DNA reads TGCGCCAGCAGCGGCGTCAGGGGAGGGGGCTACACCTTC. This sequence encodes CASSGVRGGGYTF.

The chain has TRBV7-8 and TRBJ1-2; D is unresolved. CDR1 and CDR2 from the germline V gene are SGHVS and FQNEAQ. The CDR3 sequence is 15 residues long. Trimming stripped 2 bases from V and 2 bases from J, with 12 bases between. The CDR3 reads CASSLKNGWNYGYTF. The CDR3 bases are TGTGCCAGCAGCTTAAAGAACGGTTGGAACTATGGCTACACCTTC.

DNA for the CDR3: TGTGCCAGCAGTCCCCCGGGTAGATACGAGCAGTACTTC. It specifies CASSPPGRYEQYF. The chain employs TRBV6-5 and TRBJ2-7; D remains ambiguous. This CDR3 comprises 13 residues. Between the trimmed V and J ends, which lost 5 bases and 4 bases, there was a span of 12 bases. CDR1 is MNHEY, CDR2 SVGAGI, per germline.

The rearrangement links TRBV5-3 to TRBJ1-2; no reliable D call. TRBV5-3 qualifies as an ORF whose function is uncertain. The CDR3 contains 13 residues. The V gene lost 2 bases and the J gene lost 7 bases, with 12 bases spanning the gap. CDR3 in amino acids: CARSFGGLGGYTF. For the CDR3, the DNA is TGTGCCAGAAGCTTCGGAGGCCTCGGTGGCTACACCTTC.

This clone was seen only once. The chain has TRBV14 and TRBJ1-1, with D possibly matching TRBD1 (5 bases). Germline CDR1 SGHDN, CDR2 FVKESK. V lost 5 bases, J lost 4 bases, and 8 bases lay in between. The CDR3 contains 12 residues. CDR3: CASSVGGTEAFF. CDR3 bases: TGTGCCAGCAGCGTGGGGGGCACTGAAGCTTTCTTT.

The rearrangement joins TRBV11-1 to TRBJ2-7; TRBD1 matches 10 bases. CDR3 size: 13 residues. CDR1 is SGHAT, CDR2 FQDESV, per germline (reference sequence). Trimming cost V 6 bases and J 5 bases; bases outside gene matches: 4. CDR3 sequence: CASSLTGGDEQYF. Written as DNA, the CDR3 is TGTGCCAGCAGTCTGACAGGGGGCGACGAGCAGTACTTC.

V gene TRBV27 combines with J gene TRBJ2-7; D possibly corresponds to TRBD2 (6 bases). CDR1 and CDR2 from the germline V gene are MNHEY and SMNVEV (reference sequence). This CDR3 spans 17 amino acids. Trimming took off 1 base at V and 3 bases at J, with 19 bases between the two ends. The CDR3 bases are TGTGCCAGCAGTTTATTGACGATCGGGCGGAGGGGCTACGAGCAGTACTTC. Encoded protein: CASSLLTIGRRGYEQYF.